The 17 T cell receptor beta chains given below trace back to one sample, sequenced in a study of CD8 T cells in ankylosing spondylitis. Notes on the study in general: A motif of under 10 highly homologous TCR beta variants was seen as apparently characteristic of ankylosing spondylitis blood.

TCRdb used MiXCR to reprocess the 5' RACE reads, holding one entry per CDR3 protein. Of 750,000 to 850,000 distinct CDR3 sequences listed, 10% to 15% are singletons. These receptors lack a known antigen. The sequenced material came from blood, either unsorted or a sorted T cell fraction (not recorded which). All receptors derive from a male donor with ankylosing spondylitis.

This clonotype was seen only a few times. The J gene is TRBJ1-5, the V gene TRBV12-3 or TRBV12-4, with D possibly being TRBD1 (6 bases). This CDR3 is built from 14 residues. Trimming cost V 5 bases and J 6 bases, with 14 bases left between them. CDR3: CASSRTVGPQPQHF. The CDR3 region has the DNA TGTGCCAGCAGTCGGACAGTCGGTCCTCAGCCCCAGCATTTT.

This clonotype was seen a few times. The rearrangement links TRBV5-1 to TRBJ2-1, with 13 bases matching TRBD2. The CDR3 totals 17 residues. V was clipped by 3 bases and J by 0 bases; unmatched bases: 3. From germline, CDR1 is SGHRS and CDR2 YFSETQ. The CDR3 region has the DNA TGCGCCAGCAGCTGGGGACTAGCGGGGCCCTCCTACAATGAGCAGTTCTTC. Its translation: CASSWGLAGPSYNEQFF. Full variable domain (remainder filled in from reference TRBV5-1 and TRBJ2-1): KAGVTQTPRYLIKTRGQQVTLSCSPISGHRSVSWYQQTPGQGLQFLFEYFSETQRNKGNFPGRFSGRQFSNSRSEMNVSTLELGDSALYLCASSWGLAGPSYNEQFFGPGTRLTVL.

V is TRBV29-1 and J is TRBJ2-7; TRBD2 matches 7 bases. V shed 8 bases, J shed 6 bases, and the junction held 16 bases outside the gene matches. The V gene's germline CDR1 is SQVTM and CDR2 ANQGSEA. This CDR3 contains 14 residues. The CDR3 protein is CSSRSGASGGEQYF. DNA for the CDR3: TGCAGCTCCCGAAGCGGGGCTAGCGGAGGCGAGCAGTACTTC.

This sequence joins TRBV25-1 and TRBJ2-1; weak D call: TRBD2 (6 bases). V shed 7 bases and J shed 7 bases, with 8 bases lying between them. Germline V gene sequence: CDR1 MGHDK, CDR2 SYGVNS. This CDR3 is 11 amino acids long. CDR3 amino acids: CASKGGNEQFF. For the CDR3, the DNA is TGTGCCAGCAAAGGAGGGAATGAGCAGTTCTTC.

This clonotype was seen more than once but under ten times. J is TRBJ1-6 and V is TRBV20-1; D ambiguous. V lost 4 bases and J 0 bases, leaving 7 bases between the germline ends. CDR3 length: 14 amino acids. The germline V gene encodes CDR1 DFQATT and CDR2 SNEGSKA (reference sequence). In DNA, the CDR3 is TGCAGTGCTACGGAGAGCTCCTATAATTCACCCCTCCACTTT. Amino acid sequence: CSATESSYNSPLHF.

This sequence joins TRBV20-1 and TRBJ2-2, with a weak D call TRBD1 (6 bases). The germline CDR1 and CDR2 sequences are DFQATT and SNEGSKA (reference sequence). Trimming removed 1 base at V and 6 bases at J, with 21 bases between. This CDR3 comprises 17 residues. The CDR3 bases are TGCAGTGCTAGAGGTATTCCCGCCGGGACACGGGCCGGGGAGCTGTTTTTT. This encodes CSARGIPAGTRAGELFF.

The CDR3 region has the DNA TGTGCCAGCAGTCTGGCCGGCGGGAGGGCCGGGGAGACCCAGTACTTC. It encodes CASSLAGGRAGETQYF. J is TRBJ2-5 and V is TRBV12-3 or TRBV12-4; 9 positions agree with TRBD2. After removal of 5 bases from V and 5 bases from J, the junction contained 12 bases not matched to a gene. The CDR3 length is 16 residues.

J is TRBJ2-7 and V is TRBV4-3; D possibly corresponds to TRBD2 (5 bases). This CDR3 is 15 amino acids long. V dropped 4 bases and J dropped 0 bases, with 13 bases sitting between them. The germline CDR1 and CDR2 sequences are LGHNA and YSLEER. This chain's CDR3 is CASSRAAGISYEQYF. The CDR3 DNA reads as TGCGCCAGCAGCCGAGCTGCCGGGATCTCCTACGAGCAGTACTTC.

The rearrangement joins TRBV6-1 to TRBJ2-7; 8 bases map to TRBD2. Germline loops: CDR1 MNHNS, CDR2 SASEGT. This CDR3 comprises 13 residues. The V and J ends lost 9 bases and 0 bases, in that order; junction bases with no gene match: 4. CDR3 residues: CASWRGVSYEQYF. The CDR3 DNA follows: TGTGCCAGTTGGCGGGGGGTCTCCTACGAGCAGTACTTC.

There are many counts of this clonotype. The V gene is TRBV5-1, the J gene TRBJ1-2; unclear D gene. The germline V gene has CDR1 SGHRS and CDR2 YFSETQ. The V end lost 0 bases, the J end lost 5 bases, and 11 bases lay between the germline ends. CDR3 length: 14 amino acids. The CDR3 protein is CASSLAGGYYGYTF. The DNA for the CDR3 is TGCGCCAGCAGCTTGGCCGGCGGTTATTATGGCTACACCTTC. Full variable domain (missing parts from reference TRBV5-1 and TRBJ1-2): KAGVTQTPRYLIKTRGQQVTLSCSPISGHRSVSWYQQTPGQGLQFLFEYFSETQRNKGNFPGRFSGRQFSNSRSEMNVSTLELGDSALYLCASSLAGGYYGYTFGSGTRLTVV.

The chain has TRBV12-3 or TRBV12-4 and TRBJ1-1; unclear D gene. V was pared by 7 bases and J by 3 bases, with 12 bases between. There are 13 residues in the CDR3. The CDR3 DNA sequence: TGTGCCAGCACCACCCGTAGTGACACTGAAGCTTTCTTT. It encodes CASTTRSDTEAFF.

This chain connects TRBV15 to TRBJ2-7, with D perhaps matching TRBD2 (6 bases). V lost 5 bases, J lost 0 bases, and 8 bases lay in between. The CDR3 spans 13 residues. CDR1 and CDR2 from the germline V gene are LNHNV and YYDKDF (reference sequence). The CDR3, as DNA: TGTGCCACCAGCGGAGGGCTCTCCTACGAGCAGTACTTC. Amino acid sequence: CATSGGLSYEQYF. Using reference TRBV15 and TRBJ2-7 for the parts outside the CDR3, the full variable domain is DAMVIQNPRYQVTQFGKPVTLSCSQTLNHNVMYWYQQKSSQAPKLLFHYYDKDFNNEADTPDNFQSRRPNTSFCFLDIRSPGLGDTAMYLCATSGGLSYEQYFGPGTRLTVT.

This clonotype has at least ten counts. V gene TRBV18 combines with J gene TRBJ2-3; 8 nucleotides align to TRBD2. The CDR3 is made up of 15 amino acids. With 6 bases clipped from V and 1 base from J, the junction kept 6 bases outside the gene matches. The germline CDR1 and CDR2 sequences are KGHSH and LQKENI. Here the CDR3 DNA reads TGTGCCAGCTCCCCATCCGGGGGGGGCACAGATACGCAGTATTTT. Its translation: CASSPSGGGTDTQYF.

This clonotype was seen a few times. CDR3 bases: TGTGCCAGCAGTTACTCGATCGGGGGGGCGTATAGCACTGAAGCTTTCTTT. Translating gives CASSYSIGGAYSTEAFF. The rearrangement links TRBV6-5 to TRBJ1-1; possible D gene TRBD1, 6 bases. CDR1 is MNHEY, CDR2 SVGAGI, per germline. The CDR3 is 17 amino acids. V lost 0 bases, J lost 4 bases, and 18 bases lay in between.

The chain recombines TRBV6-1 with TRBJ1-5; D gene unclear. Between the trimmed V and J ends, which lost 6 bases and 1 base, there was a span of 10 bases. The V gene's germline CDR1 is MNHNS and CDR2 SASEGT. The CDR3 loop spans 14 amino acids. The CDR3 region has the DNA TGTGCCAGCAGCCGGGCCCACAGCAATCAGCCCCAGCATTTT. Protein: CASSRAHSNQPQHF.

The sample holds many counts of this clonotype. CDR3 coding DNA: TGCGCCAGCAGCCTGCGACTAGCCTCCGCTCTGGTGCAGTTCTTC. Encoded protein: CASSLRLASALVQFF. This rearrangement joins TRBV4-3 to TRBJ2-1; 7 bases agree with TRBD2. The CDR3 has 15 residues. Germline CDR1 LGHNA, CDR2 YSLEER. V gave up 4 bases and J gave up 12 bases; unmatched junction bases: 15.

Only a few counts were recorded for this clonotype. The gene calls are TRBV5-1 and TRBJ2-7; 10 bases line up with TRBD1. This CDR3 region has 14 residues. CDR1 is SGHRS and CDR2 is YFSETQ in the germline V gene. Trimming removed 3 bases from V and 6 bases from J; junction bases left unmatched: 6. The chain's CDR3 is CASSWAGQGTEQYF. CDR3 nucleotides: TGCGCCAGCAGCTGGGCGGGACAGGGGACCGAGCAGTACTTC.